These T cell receptor beta chains were read from a single sample in a study of tumor and adjacent non-tumor tissue in lung cancer. One entry per CDR3 protein, called by TCRdb with MiXCR from the multiplex PCR reads. The repertoire includes roughly 200,000 distinct CDR3 sequences, about two thirds of them detected once, and 20% to 25% sits in the top ten. Sequencing used lung tumor tissue. Source of these receptors: a man aged 60-69 years with non-small cell lung cancer. Both conserved end residues are part of each CDR3. Fields, in order: clone size, D gene, V gene, J gene, CDR3 protein. A D gene is named only where the DNA matches it firmly. Rows may omit the clone size; those that give it use once, few, many or a size class.

>many|NA|TRBV4-1|TRBJ1-1
CASIGGPGGNEAFF
>NA|TRBD2|TRBV4-3|TRBJ2-1
CASSQTSWHYNEQFF
>few|NA|TRBV4-1|TRBJ1-5
CASSQGGGPQPQHF
>many|TRBD1|TRBV5-6|TRBJ1-2
CASSSDRGIGYTF
>NA|NA|TRBV4-1|TRBJ2-7
CASSPTGVDTSYEQNF
>NA|NA|TRBV20-1|TRBJ2-5
CSTSPQLAGLQETQYF
>NA|TRBD2|TRBV6-2/TRBV6-3|TRBJ2-5
CAISSTTSGNQEAQNF
>NA|NA|TRBV20-1|TRBJ2-7
CSAPPSASSLEQYF
>NA|TRBD1|TRBV12-3/TRBV12-4|TRBJ2-7
CARSLYRDRGYEQYF
>NA|TRBD1|TRBV5-6|TRBJ1-1
CARSLAYRDRGPWLNTEAFF
>many|NA|TRBV4-3|TRBJ2-7
CASSHTGFDEQYF
>many|NA|TRBV6-1|TRBJ1-1
CASSATGISGFF
>NA|NA|TRBV12-3/TRBV12-4|TRBJ2-3
CASSSDLVLTDTQYF
>NA|NA|TRBV24-1|TRBJ2-1
CATSDPGFSYNEQFF
>NA|NA|TRBV18|TRBJ1-6
CASSPGTDSPLHF
>NA|TRBD2|TRBV20-1|TRBJ2-7
CSTWTSDYEQYF
>NA|NA|TRBV20-1|TRBJ2-7
CSTTPGQTYEQYF
>NA|NA|TRBV12-3/TRBV12-4|TRBJ2-3
CVSSGNMQYF
>NA|NA|TRBV6-5|TRBJ2-7
CASSPRVSYKQYF
>NA|NA|TRBV5-4|TRBJ2-3
CASSLDYFTDTQYF
>once|NA|TRBV5-6|TRBJ1-1
CSSSLEVRIAEAFF
>NA|NA|TRBV20-1|TRBJ2-1
CSASRPLYIEQFF